A selection of T cell receptor beta chains follows, all from one sample in a study of neurological immune-mediated disorders. MiXCR was run by TCRdb on the 5' RACE reads, yielding one entry per CDR3 protein. The data contain 55,000 to 70,000 distinct CDR3 sequences, 3.2% of them singletons. The sequencing sample was made of PBMCs. The receptor set was obtained from a woman aged 45-65 years with multiple sclerosis. CDR3s include the opening cysteine and the closing phenylalanine or tryptophan. The D gene is left open where the match is weak. Not all rows give a size; the values are once, few, many and, for expanded clones, a class.

d_gene	v_gene	abundance	j_gene	CDR3aa	CDR3nt
-	TRBV5-1	many	TRBJ2-1	CASSPTGTYNHNEQFF	TGCGCCAGCAGCCCTACAGGGACCTATAACCACAATGAGCAGTTCTTC
-	TRBV7-7	many	TRBJ1-1	CASSPISGTEAFF	TGTGCTAGCAGCCCGATTTCGGGCACTGAAGCTTTCTTT
-	TRBV5-1	many	TRBJ1-1	CASSEAGAGTEAFF	TGCGCCAGCAGCGAGGCCGGGGCCGGGACTGAAGCTTTCTTT
TRBD1	TRBV20-1	many	TRBJ1-2	CSAARGQGGYTF	TGCAGTGCTGCCCGGGGACAGGGGGGCTACACCTTC
TRBD1	TRBV12-3/TRBV12-4	-	TRBJ2-5	CASREQGWDRAQYF	TGTGCCAGCAGGGAACAGGGGTGGGACCGGGCCCAGTACTTC
TRBD1	TRBV20-1	many	TRBJ1-5	CSARGFRGQGGQPQHF	TGCAGTGCTAGAGGATTCCGGGGACAGGGAGGTCAGCCCCAGCATTTT
-	TRBV12-3/TRBV12-4	many	TRBJ2-3	CASSLGDQFTQYF	TGTGCCAGCAGTTTGGGGGACCAGTTTACGCAGTATTTT
TRBD2	TRBV10-3	many	TRBJ2-6	CAINSGRAGSGANVLTF	TGTGCCATCAACAGCGGGAGGGCCGGCTCTGGGGCCAACGTCCTGACTTTC
TRBD1	TRBV12-3/TRBV12-4	many	TRBJ1-4	CASSWYGDRAEKLFF	TGTGCCAGCAGTTGGTACGGGGACAGGGCCGAAAAACTGTTTTTT
-	TRBV20-1	many	TRBJ2-7	CSALPPSRASGEQYF	TGCAGTGCCTTACCGCCGTCGAGGGCCTCAGGGGAGCAGTACTTC
-	TRBV6-6	many	TRBJ1-1	CASSYKRAEAFF	TGTGCCAGCAGTTACAAGAGGGCGGAAGCTTTCTTT
-	TRBV19	many	TRBJ1-5	CASSFNGEPQHF	TGTGCCAGTAGTTTCAACGGGGAGCCCCAGCATTTT
TRBD1	TRBV12-3/TRBV12-4	many	TRBJ1-2	CASSRGQGDYGYTF	TGTGCCAGCAGCCGTGGACAGGGGGACTATGGCTACACCTTC
-	TRBV3-1	-	TRBJ1-6	CASSRKGNSTLNF	TGTGCCAGCAGCCGCAAAGGAAATTCAACCCTCAACTTT
-	TRBV6-5	many	TRBJ2-7	CASSYSRERFGTGFEQYF	TGTGCCAGCAGTTACTCGAGAGAGAGGTTTGGCACAGGGTTCGAGCAGTACTTC
TRBD1	TRBV6-6	many	TRBJ2-3	CASSFWDRVVTDTQYF	TGTGCCAGCAGTTTTTGGGACAGGGTCGTAACAGATACGCAGTATTTT
-	TRBV20-1	many	TRBJ1-1	CSAREGLNTEAFF	TGCAGTGCTAGAGAGGGCCTTAACACTGAAGCTTTCTTT
-	TRBV7-8	many	TRBJ1-3	CASSLARAGGRNTIYF	TGTGCCAGCAGCTTAGCGCGCGCGGGAGGGAGAAACACCATATATTTT
-	TRBV19	many	TRBJ1-2	CASSPYSANYGYTF	TGTGCCAGTAGCCCCTATTCAGCTAACTATGGCTACACCTTC
-	TRBV28	many	TRBJ2-2	CASSFKGMGTGELFF	TGTGCCAGCAGTTTCAAGGGGATGGGCACCGGGGAGCTGTTTTTT
TRBD1	TRBV20-1	many	TRBJ2-5	CSARGDRGQETQYF	TGCAGTGCTAGAGGAGACAGGGGCCAAGAGACCCAGTACTTC
-	TRBV20-1	many	TRBJ1-4	CSAGMSKQGERANEKLFF	TGCAGTGCTGGCATGTCCAAACAGGGCGAGAGGGCTAATGAAAAACTGTTTTTT
TRBD1	TRBV20-1	many	TRBJ1-5	CSAHRQGASSQPQHF	TGCAGTGCGCACCGACAGGGAGCGTCCAGCCAGCCCCAGCATTTT